The rows below give T cell receptor beta chains drawn from one sample of a study of response to subunit inactivated influenza vaccine. TCRdb re-called the RT-PCR reads with MiXCR, one entry per CDR3 protein. In the table there are about 780,000 distinct CDR3 sequences, around 18% of which are singletons. Specimen: PBMCs from blood, collected roughly 5 days after vaccination. These receptors all stem from a man aged 50-59 years who received an inactivated influenza vaccine. The CDR3 runs from the conserved cysteine through the conserved F or W. A D gene is named only where the DNA matches it firmly. Not all rows give a size; the values are once, few, many and, for expanded clones, a class.

V	J	size	D	CDR3	DNA
TRBV4-1	TRBJ1-5	few	.	CASKGRGNQPQHF	TGCGCCAGCAAGGGGAGAGGTAATCAGCCCCAGCATTTT
TRBV25-1	TRBJ2-3	few	TRBD1	CASSARQGKSTDTQYF	TGTGCCAGCAGTGCCAGACAGGGGAAGAGCACAGATACGCAGTATTTT
TRBV6-5	TRBJ1-5	many	.	CASGAQPQHF	TGTGCCAGCGGGGCTCAGCCCCAGCATTTT
TRBV27	TRBJ2-7	.	.	CASSSRVRALSYEQYF	TGTGCCAGCAGTTCCCGCGTTAGAGCTTTGTCCTACGAGCAGTACTTC
TRBV6-2/TRBV6-3	TRBJ2-5	few	.	CASSFSSRPGETQYF	TGTGCCAGCAGTTTCAGCTCGCGCCCAGGAGAGACCCAGTACTTC
TRBV4-1	TRBJ1-5	few	.	CASSPVGGAYNQPQHF	TGCGCCAGCAGTCCGGTTGGAGGGGCATACAATCAGCCCCAGCATTTT
TRBV7-2	TRBJ2-3	few	.	CASSLARTSLVLTDTQYF	TGTGCCAGCAGCTTAGCGAGGACCTCATTAGTCCTCACAGATACGCAGTATTTT
TRBV15	TRBJ2-5	.	.	CATSRALNRVISETQYF	TGTGCCACCAGCAGAGCGTTAAACAGGGTTATATCGGAGACCCAGTACTTC
TRBV7-9	TRBJ2-7	.	.	CASSSWTVPSYEQYF	TGTGCCAGCAGCTCATGGACAGTTCCTTCCTACGAGCAGTACTTC
TRBV7-2	TRBJ1-5	many	.	CASSLVETSNQPQHF	TGTGCCAGCAGCTTAGTTGAGACTTCTAATCAGCCCCAGCATTTT
TRBV11-2	TRBJ1-1	.	.	CASSLDGPLRVF	TGTGCCAGCAGCTTAGATGGGCCTCTACGGGTCTTT
TRBV7-2	TRBJ2-3	.	TRBD2	CASSLDSGGAVDTQYF	TGTGCCAGCAGCTTAGATAGCGGGGGGGCCGTAGATACGCAGTATTTT
TRBV12-3/TRBV12-4	TRBJ2-2	many	.	CASTVRMNTGELFF	TGTGCCAGCACTGTTAGGATGAACACCGGGGAGCTGTTTTTT
TRBV7-9	TRBJ2-1	few	.	CASSLSDKNEQFF	TGTGCCAGCAGCTTATCGGATAAGAATGAGCAGTTCTTC
TRBV20-1	TRBJ2-3	many	.	CSARLPVTDTQYF	TGCAGTGCTAGACTTCCAGTCACAGATACGCAGTATTTT
TRBV7-8	TRBJ2-3	.	TRBD2	CASSWPGLGIDTQYF	TGTGCCAGCAGCTGGCCGGGACTAGGAATAGATACGCAGTATTTT
TRBV12-3/TRBV12-4	TRBJ1-2	.	.	CASSWGRNGYTF	TGTGCCAGCAGTTGGGGGCGGAATGGCTACACCTTC
TRBV20-1	TRBJ2-5	.	TRBD2	CSARLSSGSETQYF	TGCAGTGCTAGACTATCTAGCGGGAGTGAGACCCAGTACTTC
TRBV5-1	TRBJ2-7	many	.	CASSWGSYEQYF	TGCGCCAGCAGCTGGGGCTCCTACGAGCAGTACTTC
TRBV6-1	TRBJ2-3	few	TRBD1	CASRDRGITDTQYF	TGTGCCAGCAGAGACAGGGGTATAACAGATACGCAGTATTTT
TRBV12-3/TRBV12-4	TRBJ1-1	few	.	CASSEGPGMAFF	TGTGCCAGCAGCGAGGGGCCAGGGATGGCTTTCTTT
TRBV21-1	TRBJ1-5	few	.	CASSPIGDSCNQPQHF	TGTGCCAGCAGCCCGATCGGGGACTCCTGCAATCAGCCCCAGCATTTT
TRBV5-1	TRBJ1-6	.	.	CASSFGGSPLHF	TGCGCCAGCAGCTTCGGGGGATCACCCCTCCACTTT
TRBV5-1	TRBJ2-7	few	TRBD1	CASSHGTGEGEQYF	TGCGCCAGCAGCCACGGGACAGGGGAAGGCGAGCAGTACTTC
TRBV5-1	TRBJ1-6	.	.	CASSLGGGSPLHF	TGCGCCAGCAGCTTGGGTGGAGGGTCACCCCTCCACTTT
TRBV15	TRBJ2-3	.	.	CATSSGLRTDTQYF	TGTGCCACCAGCAGCGGACTACGAACAGATACGCAGTATTTT
TRBV12-2	TRBJ2-7	.	.	CASRFKQGRGAYEQYF	TGTGCAAGTCGCTTTAAACAGGGTAGAGGGGCCTACGAGCAGTACTTC
TRBV11-2	TRBJ1-2	few	.	CASSPMEYYGYTF	TGTGCCAGCAGCCCAATGGAGTACTATGGCTACACCTTC
TRBV29-1	TRBJ2-7	many	TRBD2	CSVLLAGVVNEQYF	TGCAGCGTATTACTAGCGGGGGTAGTCAACGAGCAGTACTTC